This TCR beta chain was sequenced during a study of cytomegalovirus exposure and HLA in healthy donors (dated by TCRdb to about 2017). Concerning the study at large: An earlier analysis of 587 of the donors reported around 280 Gb of sequence data and 95 million to 140 million unique TCR beta sequences obtained from around 190 million T cells. About 310 gigabases of sequencing data and tens of millions of unique TCR sequences were included in an early release covering about 700 HLA-typed donors. Among the approximately 430 genotyped donors, around 81% belonged to the genetic ancestry cluster associated with self-reported Caucasian donors. The aim of the study was to test whether cataloging public T cell receptors could identify signatures of past pathogen exposure. The study profiled the T cell repertoires of around 700 subjects by immunosequencing and related them to cytomegalovirus serostatus. Along with the approximately 700-subject first cohort, a separate validation cohort of approximately 110 different subjects was used. The study combined high-throughput TCR immunosequencing, statistical association of individual TCRs with disease status, and machine learning to predict cytomegalovirus infection status. To study patterns of TCR occurrence, a later analysis re-analyzed previously published TCR beta repertoires from 700 or so donors and added high-resolution HLA genotyping. Rather than drawing on any new phenotypic data, the later analysis identified candidate immune exposures from TCR beta sequences and the way those sequences occurred across donors. To decide whether each TCR beta V gene segment behaved as functional or pseudogenic, an earlier analysis of fewer than 750 of the donors relied on high-throughput TCR beta sequencing. Donor age, sex, ethnicity and CMV serostatus were collected together with the repertoire data. In a later genetic analysis, genome-wide SNP genotypes for about 65% of the roughly 670 donors were used, and that subset was treated as a discovery cohort. Every discovery cohort repertoire had been produced on one sequencing platform. HLA typing covered class I and class II loci at four-digit resolution. The number of donors typed differed by locus, with roughly 629-640 for A, B, C, DRB1 and DQB1, around 500 for DQA1, 600 to 610 for DPA1, and some 470 for DPB1. A handful of DR-DQ haplotypes were handled as single units for association and clustering because linkage in the cohort was strong. Across roughly 420 genotyped donors of the cohort, an average of about 240,000 unique TCR beta nucleotide sequences per donor were sequenced, and around 20% of those sequences were non-productive. Beyond this particular receptor, the publication reports: In both the original and validation cohorts, the classifier was reported to diagnose cytomegalovirus status with high specificity and sensitivity. In an earlier analysis of some 550 of the donors, most TCR beta V segments were observed in productive rearrangements about 87% or about 30% of the time, broadly matching IMGT annotations. According to a later genetic analysis, donors in an Asian-associated ancestry cluster had fewer N-insertions in productive TCRs than the approximately 690-donor mean. Presence/absence analyses assumed roughly uniform sequencing depth across donors, an assumption that may not hold. V-gene and J-gene trimming of TCR beta chains was associated with a missense DCLRE1C variant in a later genetic analysis, and the association was replicated in an independent cohort. Immune exposure information for the cohort was limited to CMV serostatus. A cluster of highly shared sequence variants was judged likely to be a technical artifact of the sequencing pipeline. The cohort was sequenced for TCR beta chains only, and without alpha or paired-chain data the features that could be detected were limited. In vitro tests confirmed that three of the cytomegalovirus-associated TCR beta chains recognize cytomegalovirus antigens. Correlated functional status among segregating V segments might reflect linkage disequilibrium, but an unknown experimental factor could not be ruled out. In a later analysis, HLA-associated TCR beta chains showed more clonal expansion and lower generation probabilities than non-associated chains that were equally common. A further reported finding was that TCR beta sequences accurately predicted the HLA-A and HLA-B alleles for most subjects in the first cohort. In a later analysis, the rate of TCR association differed among HLA loci, with DRB1 alleles having the most associated TCRs and HLA-C alleles having the fewest. While some public TCRs were present in many individuals, most TCR sequences turned up only very rarely across donors. The study gave a list of over 150 TCR beta chains associated with cytomegalovirus. In a later analysis, some 18,000 TCR beta sequences were associated with specific HLA alleles at a false discovery rate of 0.05. Because counts were too low, roughly 16 rarely observed V segments, including chromosome 9 orphons, were excluded from the earlier analysis of several hundred of the donors. Because HLA typing was unavailable for some donors at each locus, only the typed subset was used in association tests. In a later analysis, most CMV-associated TCR beta chains were found to appear HLA-restricted, with HLA associations seemingly driven largely by CMV exposure. Several of the top co-occurrence clusters appeared to be linked to parvovirus B19, influenza, CMV and Epstein-Barr virus, according to a later analysis. The authors suggested that the approach could potentially be generalized to other disease states and immunological phenotypes. Assigning TCR associations to individual alleles was difficult when HLA alleles, especially DR and DQ, strongly co-occurred.

Preparation of the library involved the immunoSEQ multiplex PCR assay. A mixture of 60 forward primers for TCR Vbeta segments and 13 reverse primers for TCR Jbeta segments was used in the multiplex PCR. The CDR3 region of rearranged TCR beta genes was amplified from genomic DNA with a multiplex PCR assay. The Illumina HiSeq System was used to sequence the amplified TCR beta libraries as 87-base-pair reads. The authors' pipeline ran thus. A later analysis tallied 75 million to 95 million unique TCR beta chains across the roughly 610 repertoires, and some 10 million of those chains were shared by two or more donors. To remove PCR and sequencing errors, raw reads were error-corrected and collapsed into unique sequences using a nearest-neighbor algorithm that merged closely related sequences. V, D and J gene segments were assigned by aligning CDR3 sequences to IMGT reference sequences. For a sequence to be retained, a match of at least six nucleotides to both a V gene segment and a J gene segment was required. A rearrangement was called productive if the CDR3 had no stop codons and remained in frame with V and J, and every other rearrangement was called non-productive. Following IMGT convention, CDR3 was defined as the stretch from the second conserved V-encoded cysteine up to the conserved J-encoded phenylalanine. Sequences without an unambiguous match to a single V gene segment were excluded from the earlier analysis of 450 to 650 of the donors. An earlier analysis of fewer than 650 of the donors classified V segments as functional when productive rearrangements were above 56.7% and as segregating when the standard deviation between donors was above 5%. A statistical classification framework was built for diagnosing cytomegalovirus status from the catalog of TCR beta chain sequences. In a later analysis, TCR nucleotide sequences were compared against IMGT/GENE-DB human TR gene sequences so that V and J genes could be assigned. A later analysis assigned CDR3 sequences and most-parsimonious VDJ recombination scenarios with the TCRdist pipeline. In a later analysis, each TCR beta chain was defined by its CDR3 amino acid sequence together with its V-gene family, and reads without a unique V-gene family were excluded. A later analysis removed nearly 600 highly shared, low-generation-probability nucleotide sequences to deal with suspected cross-contamination and a sequencing artifact. A later analysis calculated a clonal expansion index for each public chain from normalized within-repertoire ranks of inferred template counts. A later analysis computed generation probabilities with a VDJ recombination model fitted to out-of-frame rearrangements, and checked the results against IGoR. A later analysis scored TCR-TCR, TCR-HLA and TCR-CMV co-occurrence with hypergeometric tests, applying a repertoire-size bias correction to TCR pairs. A later analysis estimated false discovery rates by permuting HLA or CMV assignments 20 times. In a later analysis, co-occurring TCRs were grouped with DBSCAN, and TCRdist sequence similarity was added when clustering was performed within HLA-allele-positive subsets. For co-occurrence clustering, repertoires with fewer than 30,000 or more than 120,000 public chains were excluded, along with 5 or 6 repertoires with anomalous nucleotide sharing. Here the immuneACCESS table is served through TCRdb, limited to in-frame sequences with V and J called. Missing clones are a known gap in these copies; in checked studies unresolved V genes cover under half, and the rest lacks a known reason. V and J calls and clone size are as listed in that table; D and trimming were resolved from the DNA. The sample table lists about 160,000 clones, 65% to 90% of them with a count of one. The biggest ten clones account for approximately 12% of the sample.

Points on this clone: What this receptor recognizes is not known. The record has no base qualities; no much larger clone is one base away.

The cohort was made up of 666 healthy bone marrow donors. At the time of sampling, every cohort member was nominally healthy, though immune exposures that went unrecorded were likely present. The donor was CMV seropositive and belonged to the group of 250 to 300 seropositive cohort members. A peripheral blood sample was collected from each donor, and TCR beta sequencing was performed on peripheral blood mononuclear cells. Genomic DNA was extracted from the blood cell samples with the Qiagen DNeasy Blood Extraction Kit. The sequenced material came from PBMCs. This receptor was identified in a man aged 45-65 years in good health and CMV-seropositive.

DNA sequence: TGTGCCAGTAGCCACAAGATTAGCACAGATACGCAGTATTTT. This encodes CASSHKISTDTQYF. This chain joins TRBV19 to TRBJ2-3; the D gene identity is not certain. A distance of 10 bases separates the germline ends of V and J, which lose 6 bases and 0 bases respectively. The CDR3, from cysteine to phenylalanine, totals 14 residues. CDR3 DNA is the only sequence kept; it has 42 bases, read in frame from the first base. From a lookup of the germline V gene (reference sequence), CDR1 and CDR2 are LNHDA and SQIVND.